One sample yielded the 24 T cell receptor beta chains listed below, sequenced in a study of post-analysis software for immune sequencing data. Findings of the study overall: Relative to controls, patients had about five TRBV segments at higher frequency, with TRBV5-6, TRBV5-1 and TRBV20-1 among these.

The library was made from cDNA and included unique molecular identifiers. TCRdb re-derived calls from the PCR reads in MiXCR, one entry per CDR3 protein. The table records some 700,000 distinct CDR3 sequences, approximately 59% of them present only once. The antigens for these receptors are not known. Material for sequencing was blood. The receptors derive from a girl aged 2 to 10 with multiple sclerosis.

This chain joins TRBV20-1 and TRBJ2-7; 8 nucleotides align to TRBD1. J was trimmed by 6 bases and V by 0 bases; bases with no gene match: 10. In germline, CDR1 is DFQATT, CDR2 SNEGSKA (reference sequence). The CDR3 runs 15 residues. As DNA, the CDR3 is TGCAGTGCTAGAGACCCGGCAGGGGGCCGGGGCGAGCAGTACTTC. Translated: CSARDPAGGRGEQYF.

This clonotype has a handful of counts. Compared with germline, one end of the junction differs, possibly owing to a read error. The CDR3 bases are TGTGCCAGCAGTTTATGGGCACGCACAGATATGCAGTATTTT. As protein: CASSLWARTDMQYF. The J gene is TRBJ2-3, the V gene TRBV12-3 or TRBV12-4, with D unclear. The CDR3 loop spans 14 amino acids.

V is TRBV20-1 and J is TRBJ2-5; no definite D call. Trimming left V 5 bases short and J 1 base short, with 11 bases between. CDR1 is DFQATT, CDR2 SNEGSKA, per germline (reference sequence). CDR3 size: 13 residues. This CDR3 is CSAGGQVQETQYF. The CDR3 nucleotides are TGCAGTGCTGGCGGTCAGGTCCAAGAGACCCAGTACTTC.

This chain uses TRBV4-1 with TRBJ2-1; the D gene is possibly TRBD2 (6 bases). Germline V CDR1 and CDR2: MGHRA, YSYEKL. The CDR3 has 16 residues. The V gene lost 0 bases and the J gene lost 15 bases, with 24 bases spanning the gap. CDR3 sequence reads: CASSQDLGEVWASRFF. The DNA of the CDR3 is TGCGCCAGCAGCCAAGATTTGGGGGAGGTTTGGGCCTCACGGTTCTTC.

This clonotype has only a few counts. The chain joins TRBV5-1 to TRBJ1-2; the match to TRBD1 covers 11 bases. Germline V gene lookup returns CDR1 SGHRS and CDR2 YFSETQ. V dropped 3 bases and J dropped 4; count of bases not matched to a gene: 8. The length of the CDR3 is 16 residues. This CDR3 reads CASSSDRGREGYGYTF. CDR3 DNA: TGCGCCAGCAGCTCGGACAGGGGGCGCGAGGGCTATGGCTACACCTTC.

This clonotype was recorded a few times. J is TRBJ2-1 and V is TRBV7-7; no reliable D call. The CDR3 runs 17 residues. With 3 bases removed from V and 0 bases from J, the gap between germline ends came to 15 bases. Germline CDR1 and CDR2: SSHAT and FNYEAQ (reference sequence). The CDR3 loop reads CASSLETSKSSYNEQFF. The DNA of the CDR3 is TGTGCCAGCAGCTTGGAGACATCTAAGAGCTCCTACAATGAGCAGTTCTTC. Full variable domain (rest looked up from reference TRBV7-7 and TRBJ2-1): GAGVSQSPRYKVTKRGQDVTLRCDPISSHATLYWYQQALGQGPEFLTYFNYEAQPDKSGLPSDRFSAERPEGSISTLTIQRTEQRDSAMYRCASSLETSKSSYNEQFFGPGTRLTVL.

The chain uses TRBV6-6 and TRBJ2-5, with a weak D call TRBD1 (6 bases). This CDR3 contains 13 residues. Trimming stripped 6 bases from V and 4 bases from J, with 12 bases between. Per germline, CDR1 MNHNY and CDR2 SVGAGI (reference sequence). CDR3 sequence reads: CASRGHRGETQYF. In nucleotides, the CDR3 is TGTGCCAGCAGGGGACATAGGGGAGAGACCCAGTACTTC.

In its sample, this clonotype was seen a few times. This chain links TRBV9 with TRBJ1-5, with 7 positions matching TRBD1. This CDR3 has 15 residues. Germline V CDR1 and CDR2: SGDLS, YYNGEE. V shed 3 bases, J shed 7 bases, and the junction held 10 bases outside the gene matches. The CDR3 spells CASSAWGQPNQPQHF. The CDR3 coding sequence is TGTGCCAGCAGCGCCTGGGGACAGCCCAACCAGCCCCAGCATTTT.

This chain connects TRBV9 to TRBJ1-1; 8 bases map to TRBD1. There are 15 residues in the CDR3. J was trimmed by 1 base and V by 4 bases; bases with no gene match: 6. Germline CDR1 reads SGDLS; CDR2 reads YYNGEE. CDR3 DNA: TGTGCCAGCAGCCCCAAGGGGACAGGGAACACTGAAGCTTTCTTT. This sequence encodes CASSPKGTGNTEAFF.

V usage is TRBV27 and J usage is TRBJ2-7; D perhaps matches TRBD2 (5 bases). The CDR3 totals 14 residues. The germline V gene encodes CDR1 MNHEY and CDR2 SMNVEV (reference sequence). The germline V and J ends were trimmed by 6 bases and 6 bases, with 18 bases remaining between them. CDR3 amino acids: CASSQGLRPGEQYF. The CDR3 nucleotides are TGTGCCAGCAGCCAAGGACTCCGCCCGGGCGAGCAGTACTTC.

This chain connects TRBV4-1 to TRBJ2-1; TRBD1 might be the D (5 bases). CDR1 is MGHRA, CDR2 YSYEKL, per germline. The CDR3 is 15 residues long. The V end lost 4 bases, the J end lost 6 bases, and 16 bases lay between the germline ends. The CDR3 is CASSPPPGLGNEQFF. CDR3 nucleotides: TGCGCCAGCAGCCCTCCGCCAGGGCTCGGCAATGAGCAGTTCTTC.

The chain employs TRBV20-1 and TRBJ2-5, with 11 bases aligning to TRBD2. The germline V gene has CDR1 DFQATT and CDR2 SNEGSKA (reference sequence). V lost 3 bases, J lost 5 bases, and 2 bases stayed unmatched. The CDR3 runs to 13 residues. Here the CDR3 reads CSASSSGGETQYF. The CDR3 DNA reads TGCAGTGCTAGCTCTAGCGGGGGGGAGACCCAGTACTTC.

Of note for this clonotype: One end of the junction does not line up with germline, which may come from a read error. The J gene is TRBJ2-3, the V gene TRBV10-3; D might be TRBD2 (6 bases). The germline V gene has CDR1 ENHRY and CDR2 SYGVKD. The CDR3 runs 14 residues. In nucleotides, the CDR3 is TGTGCCATCAGGGAGGGGCCTAGCACAGATGCGCAGTATTTT. It yields the protein CAIREGPSTDAQYF.

The chain recombines TRBV10-2 with TRBJ2-5; no clear D gene. V dropped 3 bases and J dropped 2 bases, with 10 bases sitting between them. Germline CDR1 WSHSY, CDR2 SAAADI. The CDR3 length is 14 residues. The CDR3 loop is CASSETTRQETQYF. The CDR3, as DNA: TGCGCCAGCAGTGAAACGACACGTCAAGAGACCCAGTACTTC.

The rearrangement links TRBV11-2 to TRBJ2-5; 13 bases match TRBD2. J was trimmed by 2 bases and V by 5 bases; bases with no gene match: 5. The CDR3 covers 16 residues. The germline V gene has CDR1 SGHAT and CDR2 FQNNGV. For the CDR3, the DNA is TGTGCCAGCAGCGATCGACTAGCGGGGGGTCAAGAGACCCAGTACTTC. Encoded protein: CASSDRLAGGQETQYF. The variable domain in full, completed from reference TRBV11-2 and TRBJ2-5, reads EAGVAQSPRYKIIEKRQSVAFWCNPISGHATLYWYQQILGQGPKLLIQFQNNGVVDDSQLPKDRFSAERLKGVDSTLKIQPAKLEDSAVYLCASSDRLAGGQETQYFGPGTRLLVL.

V is TRBV5-4 and J is TRBJ2-1; the D is unclear. Trimming shortened V by 0 bases and J by 4 bases, and 14 bases separated the two germline ends. The CDR3 spans 16 residues. Per germline, CDR1 SGHNT and CDR2 YYREEE (reference sequence). This CDR3 reads CASSLVGMDPYNEQFF. Written as DNA, the CDR3 is TGTGCCAGCAGCTTGGTGGGGATGGATCCGTACAATGAGCAGTTCTTC.

In its sample, this clonotype was seen once. In nucleotides, the CDR3 is TGCAGCGTGGATCAGCGCTCAAGGGAGAAGACCCAGTACTTC. Amino acids: CSVDQRSREKTQYF. J is TRBJ2-4 and V is TRBV29-1, with TRBD2 as a possible D gene (5 bases). Judging by the DNA end, TRBJ2-5 fits better; the J call may be wrong. CDR1 SQVTM and CDR2 ANQGSEA come from the germline V gene. The CDR3 runs to 14 residues.

The chain is built from TRBV7-9 and TRBJ2-5; D might be TRBD1 (5 bases). Germline loops: CDR1 SEHNR, CDR2 FQNEAQ (reference sequence). Trimming cost V 5 bases and J 1 base, with 17 bases left between them. CDR3 length equals 16 residues. The CDR3 DNA reads as TGTGCCAGCAGCCCCTCCCTACGGACAACCCAAGAGACCCAGTACTTC. Its protein product is CASSPSLRTTQETQYF.

The V call is TRBV12-3 or TRBV12-4, the J call TRBJ2-3; 12 nucleotides align to TRBD2. The J segment lost 1 base and the V segment lost 0 bases, leaving 5 bases of the junction unmatched. The CDR3 sequence is 18 residues long. The CDR3 sequence: CASSLALLAGGRTDTQYF. The CDR3 nucleotides read TGTGCCAGCAGTTTAGCGCTTCTAGCGGGGGGGCGCACAGATACGCAGTATTTT.

The chain couples TRBV5-1 to TRBJ2-5, with 7 nucleotides matching TRBD1. Germline CDR1 SGHRS, CDR2 YFSETQ. J lost 11 bases, V lost 4 bases, and 17 bases had no gene match. CDR3 length equals 15 residues. CDR3 region: CASSLEGAPPYEQYF. CDR3 bases: TGCGCCAGCAGCCTAGAGGGGGCTCCTCCATACGAACAGTACTTC.

The chain joins TRBV5-1 to TRBJ2-1; D is undetermined. The germline gives CDR1 SGHRS, CDR2 YFSETQ. The CDR3 runs 14 residues. V shed 2 bases and J shed 1 base, with 7 bases lying between them. CDR3 sequence reads: CASSFVDSYNEQFF. The CDR3 nucleotides read TGCGCCAGCAGCTTTGTGGATTCCTACAATGAGCAGTTCTTC.

V usage is TRBV6-6 and J usage is TRBJ2-1, with 14 nucleotides matching TRBD2. V lost 4 bases and J lost 5; bases outside the gene matches: 7. The germline gives CDR1 MNHNY, CDR2 SVGAGI (reference sequence). The CDR3 runs to 17 residues. This chain's CDR3 is CASSFRTSGRSHNEQFF. The CDR3 coding sequence is TGTGCCAGCAGTTTCCGGACTAGCGGGAGGTCCCACAATGAGCAGTTCTTC.

The V and J genes are TRBV20-1 and TRBJ1-2, with a weak D call TRBD1 (6 bases). Germline-derived CDR1 and CDR2 are DFQATT and SNEGSKA (reference sequence). This CDR3 is 12 amino acids long. V was shortened by 3 bases and J by 6 bases, with 11 bases between the two germline ends. CDR3 nucleotides: TGCAGTGCTAGGCCCTACAGGGATGGCTACACCTTC. The encoded protein is CSARPYRDGYTF.

V and J are TRBV5-1 and TRBJ1-1; D might be TRBD1 (6 bases). The germline V gene has CDR1 SGHRS and CDR2 YFSETQ. This CDR3 is built from 14 residues. V was shortened by 0 bases and J by 5 bases, with 11 bases between the two germline ends. The CDR3 nucleotides are TGCGCCAGCAGCTTGGACAGGGCTGAAACTGAAGCTTTCTTT. This sequence encodes CASSLDRAETEAFF.